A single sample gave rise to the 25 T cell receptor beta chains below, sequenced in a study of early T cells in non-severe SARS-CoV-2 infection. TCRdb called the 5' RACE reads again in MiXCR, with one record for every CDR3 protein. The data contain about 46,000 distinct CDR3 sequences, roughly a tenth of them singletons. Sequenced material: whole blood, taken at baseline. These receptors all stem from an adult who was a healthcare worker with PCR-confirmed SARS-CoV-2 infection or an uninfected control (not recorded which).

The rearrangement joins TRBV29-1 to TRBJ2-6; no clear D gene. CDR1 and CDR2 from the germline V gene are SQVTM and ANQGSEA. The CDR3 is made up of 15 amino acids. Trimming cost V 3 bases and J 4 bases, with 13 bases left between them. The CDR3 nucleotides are TGCAGCGTTGAGGGGTCAGCAGGCGGGGCCAACGTCCTGACTTTC. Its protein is CSVEGSAGGANVLTF.

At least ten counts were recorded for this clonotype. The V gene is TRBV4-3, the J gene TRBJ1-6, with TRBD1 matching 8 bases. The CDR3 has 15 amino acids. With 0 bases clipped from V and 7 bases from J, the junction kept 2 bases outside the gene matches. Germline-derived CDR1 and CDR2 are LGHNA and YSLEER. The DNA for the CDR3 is TGCGCCAGCAGCCAAGACGGGACAGGCAATTCACCCCTCCACTTT. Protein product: CASSQDGTGNSPLHF.

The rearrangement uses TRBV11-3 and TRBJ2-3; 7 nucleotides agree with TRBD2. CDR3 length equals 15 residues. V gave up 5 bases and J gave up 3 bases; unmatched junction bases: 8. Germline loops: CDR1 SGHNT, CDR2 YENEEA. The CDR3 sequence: CASSPGTGGTDTQYF. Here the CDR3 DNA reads TGTGCCAGCAGCCCCGGGACGGGAGGAACAGATACGCAGTATTTT.

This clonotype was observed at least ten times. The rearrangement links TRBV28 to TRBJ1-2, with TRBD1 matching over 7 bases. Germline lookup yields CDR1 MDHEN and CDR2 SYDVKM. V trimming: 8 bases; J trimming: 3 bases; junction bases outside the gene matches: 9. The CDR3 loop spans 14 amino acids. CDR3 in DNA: TGTGCCAGCGTAGAGGGGGGACAGCACTATGGCTACACCTTC. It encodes CASVEGGQHYGYTF.

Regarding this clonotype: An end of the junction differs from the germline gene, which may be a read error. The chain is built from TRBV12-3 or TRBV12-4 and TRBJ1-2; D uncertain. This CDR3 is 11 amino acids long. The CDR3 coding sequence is TGTGCCAGCGGCTACTCGGCGGATCCTCGCTTC. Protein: CASGYSADPRF.

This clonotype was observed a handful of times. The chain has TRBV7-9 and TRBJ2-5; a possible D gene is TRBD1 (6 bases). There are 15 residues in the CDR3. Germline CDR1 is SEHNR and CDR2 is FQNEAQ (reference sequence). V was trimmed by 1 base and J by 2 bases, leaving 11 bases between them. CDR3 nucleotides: TGTGCCAGCAGCTTAGAGGGACACCCACAAGAGACCCAGTACTTC. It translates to CASSLEGHPQETQYF.

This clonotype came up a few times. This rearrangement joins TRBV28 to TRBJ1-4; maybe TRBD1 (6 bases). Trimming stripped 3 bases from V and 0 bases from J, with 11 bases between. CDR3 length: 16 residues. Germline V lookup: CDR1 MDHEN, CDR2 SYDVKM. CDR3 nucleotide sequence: TGTGCCAGCAGTTTCGCAGGGGTGGCAACTAATGAAAAACTGTTTTTT. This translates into CASSFAGVATNEKLFF.

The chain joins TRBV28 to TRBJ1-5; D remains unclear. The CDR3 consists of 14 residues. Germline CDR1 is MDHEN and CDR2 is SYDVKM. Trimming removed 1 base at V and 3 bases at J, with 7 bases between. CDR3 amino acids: CASSLSSDNQPQHF. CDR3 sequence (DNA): TGTGCCAGCAGTTTATCTTCGGACAATCAGCCCCAGCATTTT.

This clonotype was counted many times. The DNA for the CDR3 is TGTGCCAGCAGCTCGGACAGGGGGCTCGAGCAGTACTTC. Amino acid sequence: CASSSDRGLEQYF. The chain links TRBV25-1 to TRBJ2-7; 11 bases are shared with TRBD1. The germline V gene has CDR1 MGHDK and CDR2 SYGVNS. The V gene end was trimmed by 6 bases and the J gene end by 6 bases; junction bases not matched to a gene: 4. The CDR3 sequence is 13 residues long.

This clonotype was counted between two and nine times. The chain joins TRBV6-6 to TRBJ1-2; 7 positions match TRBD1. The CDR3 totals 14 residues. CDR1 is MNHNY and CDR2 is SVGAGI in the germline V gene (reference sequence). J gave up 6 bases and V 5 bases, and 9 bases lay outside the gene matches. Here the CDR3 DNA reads TGTGCCAGCAGTCCAAGACAGGGCGGCGATGGCTACACCTTC. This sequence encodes CASSPRQGGDGYTF.

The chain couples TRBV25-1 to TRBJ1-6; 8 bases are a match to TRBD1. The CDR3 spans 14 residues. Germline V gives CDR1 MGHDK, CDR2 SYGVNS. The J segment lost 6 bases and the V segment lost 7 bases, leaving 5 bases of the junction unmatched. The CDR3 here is CASTGTGGNSPLHF. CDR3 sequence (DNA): TGTGCCAGCACCGGCACAGGGGGTAATTCACCCCTCCACTTT.

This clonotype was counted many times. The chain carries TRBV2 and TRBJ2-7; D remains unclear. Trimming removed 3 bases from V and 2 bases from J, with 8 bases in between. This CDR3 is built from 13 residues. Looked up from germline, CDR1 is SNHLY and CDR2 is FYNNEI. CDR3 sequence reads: CASSEWQAYEQYF. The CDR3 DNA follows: TGTGCCAGCAGTGAGTGGCAGGCCTACGAGCAGTACTTC.

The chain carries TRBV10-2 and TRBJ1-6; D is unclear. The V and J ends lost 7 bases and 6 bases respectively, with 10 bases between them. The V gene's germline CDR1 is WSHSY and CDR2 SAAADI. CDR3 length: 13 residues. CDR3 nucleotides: TGCGCCAGCACATCGCAGACTAATTCACCCCTCCACTTT. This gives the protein CASTSQTNSPLHF.

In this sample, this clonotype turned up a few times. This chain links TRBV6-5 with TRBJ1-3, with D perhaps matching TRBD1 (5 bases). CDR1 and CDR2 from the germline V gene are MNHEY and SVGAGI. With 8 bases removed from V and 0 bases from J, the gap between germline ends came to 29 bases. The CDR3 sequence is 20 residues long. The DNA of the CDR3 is TGTGCCAGCCGACCCATAATTAGGGGTCTTCTACCTTCCTCTGGAAACACCATATATTTT. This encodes CASRPIIRGLLPSSGNTIYF.

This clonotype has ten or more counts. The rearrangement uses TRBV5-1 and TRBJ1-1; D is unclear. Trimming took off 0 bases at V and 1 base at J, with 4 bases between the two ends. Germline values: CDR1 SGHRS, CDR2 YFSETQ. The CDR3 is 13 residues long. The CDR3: CASSLDPNTEAFF. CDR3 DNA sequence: TGCGCCAGCAGCTTGGACCCGAACACTGAAGCTTTCTTT.

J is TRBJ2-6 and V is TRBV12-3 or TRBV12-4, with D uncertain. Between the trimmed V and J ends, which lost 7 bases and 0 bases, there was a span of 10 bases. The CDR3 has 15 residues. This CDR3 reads CASNAQLSGANVLTF. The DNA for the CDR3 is TGTGCCAGCAATGCCCAGCTCTCTGGGGCCAACGTCCTGACTTTC.

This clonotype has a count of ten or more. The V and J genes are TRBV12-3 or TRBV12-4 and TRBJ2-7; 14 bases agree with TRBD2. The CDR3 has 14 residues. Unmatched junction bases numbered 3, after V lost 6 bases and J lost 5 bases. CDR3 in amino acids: CASRLTSGRDEQYF. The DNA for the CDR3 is TGTGCCAGCAGATTGACTAGCGGGAGGGACGAGCAGTACTTC.

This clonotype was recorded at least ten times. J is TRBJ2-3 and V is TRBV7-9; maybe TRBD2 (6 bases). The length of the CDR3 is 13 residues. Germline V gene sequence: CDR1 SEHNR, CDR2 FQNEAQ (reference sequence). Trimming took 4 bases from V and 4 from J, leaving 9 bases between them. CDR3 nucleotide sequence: TGTGCCAGCAGCTCCCCGGGGGCAGATACGCAGTATTTT. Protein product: CASSSPGADTQYF. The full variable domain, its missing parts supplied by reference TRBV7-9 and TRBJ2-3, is DTGVSQNPRHKITKRGQNVTFRCDPISEHNRLYWYRQTLGQGPEFLTYFQNEAQLEKSRLLSDRFSAERPKGSFSTLEIQRTEQGDSAMYLCASSSPGADTQYFGPGTRLTVL.

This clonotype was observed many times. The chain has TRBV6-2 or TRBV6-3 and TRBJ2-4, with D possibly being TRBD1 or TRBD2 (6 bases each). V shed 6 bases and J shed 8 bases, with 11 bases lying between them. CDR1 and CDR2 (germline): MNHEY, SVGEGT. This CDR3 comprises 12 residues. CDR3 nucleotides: TGTGCCAGCAGAGGGGGGAGCCACATTCAGTACTTC. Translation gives CASRGGSHIQYF.

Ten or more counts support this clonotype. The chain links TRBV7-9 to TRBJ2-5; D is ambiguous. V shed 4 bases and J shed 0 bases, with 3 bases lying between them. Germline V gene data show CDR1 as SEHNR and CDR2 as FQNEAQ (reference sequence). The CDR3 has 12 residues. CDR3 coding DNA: TGTGCCAGCAGCTACTACCAAGAGACCCAGTACTTC. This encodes CASSYYQETQYF.

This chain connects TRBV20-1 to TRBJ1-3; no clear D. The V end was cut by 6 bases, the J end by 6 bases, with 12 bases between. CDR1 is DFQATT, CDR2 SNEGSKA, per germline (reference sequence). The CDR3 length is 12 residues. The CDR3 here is CSAAAGENTIYF. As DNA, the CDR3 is TGCAGTGCCGCCGCCGGTGAAAACACCATATATTTT.

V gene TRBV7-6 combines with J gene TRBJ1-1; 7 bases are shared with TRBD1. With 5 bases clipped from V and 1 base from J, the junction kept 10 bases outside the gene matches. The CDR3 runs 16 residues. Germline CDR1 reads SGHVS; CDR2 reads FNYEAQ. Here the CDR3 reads CASSRKPGQTNTEAFF. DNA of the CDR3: TGTGCCAGCAGCCGAAAGCCGGGACAGACGAACACTGAAGCTTTCTTT.

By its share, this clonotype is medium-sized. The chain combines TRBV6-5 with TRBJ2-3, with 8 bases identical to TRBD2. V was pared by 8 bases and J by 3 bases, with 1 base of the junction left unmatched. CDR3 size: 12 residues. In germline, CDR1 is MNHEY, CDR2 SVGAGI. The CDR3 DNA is TGTGCCAGCCGCGGGGGGACAGATACGCAGTATTTT. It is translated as CASRGGTDTQYF.

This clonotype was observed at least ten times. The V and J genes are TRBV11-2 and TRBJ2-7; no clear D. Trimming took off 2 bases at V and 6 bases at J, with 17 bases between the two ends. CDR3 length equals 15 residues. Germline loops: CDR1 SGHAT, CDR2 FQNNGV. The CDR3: CASSLSPRTPREQYF. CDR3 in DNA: TGTGCCAGCAGCTTATCCCCCCGGACGCCCCGCGAGCAGTACTTC.

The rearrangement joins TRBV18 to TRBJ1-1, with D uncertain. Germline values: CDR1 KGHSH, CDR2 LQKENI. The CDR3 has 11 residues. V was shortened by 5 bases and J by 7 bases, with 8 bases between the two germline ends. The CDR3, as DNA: TGTGCCAGCTCAGCCGAATTTGAAGCTTTCTTT. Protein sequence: CASSAEFEAFF.